The entry below gives a single T cell receptor (beta chain) sequence along with its context. Antigen specificity is unknown. The sample belongs to a study of T cell responses to AZD1222 COVID-19 vaccine. On the study more broadly: Second-dose intervals near 4 or 12 weeks were combined.

The data were produced by immunoSEQ multiplex PCR, yet TCRdb's version contains in-frame clones alone and is incomplete. The repertoire holds more than 100,000 clones, 90% seen once, with about 5% in the top ten. V was pared by 0 bases and J by 7 bases, with 11 bases between. CDR1 is SGHRS and CDR2 is YFSETQ in the germline V gene. The CDR3 consists of 13 residues. Points from the study as a whole: Reports say nearly half of spike-specific TCRs go after unmutated variant regions. It was only after the peak T cell response that any repertoires were sampled. Baseline antibody screening turned up just 6 or 7 seropositive AZD1222 recipients.

The chain combines TRBV5-1 with TRBJ2-7; D not certain. This material consisted of peripheral blood, taken on day 0 of AZD1222 vaccination. The TCR comes from an adult in good health. CDR3 loop: CASSLVAVGEQYF. CDR3 bases: TGCGCCAGCAGCTTGGTCGCAGTTGGGGAGCAGTACTTC.